Given below is one T cell receptor beta chain in context. CDR1 and CDR2 from the germline V gene are SGHRS and YFSETQ. The CDR3 is 16 amino acids. Trimming took 0 bases from V and 5 from J; bases not matched to a gene: 9. The sample comes from a study of blood T cell repertoires in COVID-19. Study details: PBMCs, B-cell-depleted T cells, or T cells provided the cDNA or gDNA that made up the material.

Libraries were prepared by immunoSEQ multiplex PCR; TCRdb keeps only in-frame clonotypes and omits some of them. The sample consists of just under 350,000 clones, approximately 91% of them appearing once. The chain joins TRBV5-1 to TRBJ2-3; 7 nucleotides agree with TRBD1. The clonotype was recovered from a woman aged 70-85 years with COVID-19, enrolled during active disease. The specimen was peripheral blood. The CDR3 region has the DNA TGCGCCAGCAGCTTGGATCTGACAGGGTCAATAGATACGCAGTATTTT. The encoded protein is CASSLDLTGSIDTQYF.